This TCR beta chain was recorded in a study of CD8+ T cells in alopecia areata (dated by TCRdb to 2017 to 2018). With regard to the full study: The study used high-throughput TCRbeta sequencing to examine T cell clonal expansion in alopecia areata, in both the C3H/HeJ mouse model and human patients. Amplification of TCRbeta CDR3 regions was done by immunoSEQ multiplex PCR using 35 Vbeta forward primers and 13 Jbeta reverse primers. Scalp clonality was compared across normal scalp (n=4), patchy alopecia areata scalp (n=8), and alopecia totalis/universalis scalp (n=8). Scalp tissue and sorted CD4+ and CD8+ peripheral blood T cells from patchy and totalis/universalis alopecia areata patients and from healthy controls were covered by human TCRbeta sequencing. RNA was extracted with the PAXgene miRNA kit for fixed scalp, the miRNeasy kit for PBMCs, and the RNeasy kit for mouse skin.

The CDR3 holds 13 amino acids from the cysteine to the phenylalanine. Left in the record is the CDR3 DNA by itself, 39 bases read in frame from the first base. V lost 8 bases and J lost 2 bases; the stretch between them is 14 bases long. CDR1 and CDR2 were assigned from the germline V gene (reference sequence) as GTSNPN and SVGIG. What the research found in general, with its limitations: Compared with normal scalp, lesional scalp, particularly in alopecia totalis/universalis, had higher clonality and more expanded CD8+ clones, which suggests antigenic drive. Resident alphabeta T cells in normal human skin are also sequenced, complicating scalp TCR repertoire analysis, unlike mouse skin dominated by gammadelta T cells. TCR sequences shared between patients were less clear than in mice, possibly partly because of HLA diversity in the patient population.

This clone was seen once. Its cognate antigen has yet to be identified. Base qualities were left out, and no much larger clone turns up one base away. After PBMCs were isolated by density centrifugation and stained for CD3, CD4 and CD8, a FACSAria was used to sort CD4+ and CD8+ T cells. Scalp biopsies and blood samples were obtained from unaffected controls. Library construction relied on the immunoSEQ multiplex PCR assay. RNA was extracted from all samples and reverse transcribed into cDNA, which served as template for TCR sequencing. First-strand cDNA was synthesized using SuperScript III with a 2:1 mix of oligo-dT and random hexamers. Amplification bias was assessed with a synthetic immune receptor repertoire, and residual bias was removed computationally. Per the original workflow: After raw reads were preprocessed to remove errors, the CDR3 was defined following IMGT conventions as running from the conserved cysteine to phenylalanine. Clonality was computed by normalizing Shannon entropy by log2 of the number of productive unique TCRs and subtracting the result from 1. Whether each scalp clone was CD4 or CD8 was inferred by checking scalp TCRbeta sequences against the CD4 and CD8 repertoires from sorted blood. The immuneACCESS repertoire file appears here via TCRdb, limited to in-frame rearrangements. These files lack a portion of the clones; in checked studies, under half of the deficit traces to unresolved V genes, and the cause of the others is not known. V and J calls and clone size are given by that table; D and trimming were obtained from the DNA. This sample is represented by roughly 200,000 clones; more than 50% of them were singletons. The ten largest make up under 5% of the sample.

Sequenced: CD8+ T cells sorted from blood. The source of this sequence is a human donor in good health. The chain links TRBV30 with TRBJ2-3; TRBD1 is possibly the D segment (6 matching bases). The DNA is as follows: TGTGCCCGCGGACAGAAAAACACAGATACGCAGTATTTT. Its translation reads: CARGQKNTDTQYF. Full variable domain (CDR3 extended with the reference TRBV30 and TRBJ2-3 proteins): SQTIHQWPATLVQPVGSPLSLECTVEGTSNPNLYWYRQAAGRGLQLLFYSVGIGQISSEVPQNLSASRPQDRQFILSSKKLLLSDSGFYLCARGQKNTDTQYFGPGTRLTVL.